Reported below is one T cell receptor beta chain. The target of this receptor is not known. Within one base of it there is no much larger clone, and no base qualities were kept. The sample belongs to a study of blood T cell repertoires in COVID-19 (TCRdb year 2020). Study-wide context: The collaborator samples originated in the United States, Italy and Spain and spanned the acute and convalescent phases of COVID-19. Where HLA class I and class II types were available, the types were taken from metadata supplied by the sample provider, not from assay-based typing. A freely available public database, intended as a resource for researchers studying the immune response to SARS-CoV-2, is where the repertoires were released. The material from the prospective study consisted of cDNA or gDNA derived from T cells, B-cell-depleted T cells, or PBMCs. The samples were drawn from the first 160 participants of the ongoing ImmuneRACE study and from over 950 subjects provided by 6 global collaborators. Nearly every sample came with metadata listing a de-identified subject ID, COVID-19 status, age in years and sex. The dataset comprised deeply sampled blood TCRbeta repertoires from subjects exposed to, actively infected with, or recovered from COVID-19. The paper as a whole reports these results and caveats: The amount of clinical and demographic metadata varied by source and participant and was provided uncurated.

The immunoSEQ Assay, a bias-controlled multiplex PCR, was used to amplify TCRbeta CDR3 regions from genomic DNA. The paper's processing steps were these. Nucleated cell counts per sample were estimated from amplification of reference gene primers within the assay. To quantify the absolute abundance of each unique TCRbeta CDR3 rearrangement, sequence reads were collapsed and filtered. For each sample, productive Simpson clonality was calculated by taking the square root of Simpson's diversity index across productive rearrangements. The table comes from immuneACCESS by way of TCRdb, which keeps in-frame sequences with V and J called. Part of the clones is missing from these tables; in studies checked, under half for an unresolved V gene and the rest for unknown reasons. The V and J calls and the clone size are those of that table, but D and trimming were determined from the DNA. The sample table holds 45,000 or so clones, of which around 80% were seen once. The biggest ten clones account for about 45% of the sample.

Each collaborating institution followed its own protocols to collect whole blood in K2EDTA tubes. Collaborator samples were shipped for TCRbeta analysis as frozen whole blood, isolated PBMCs, or DNA extracted from either sample type. The sample consisted of peripheral blood. The TCR originated in a human donor in a cohort sampled during active COVID-19.

The DNA sequence is given as TGTGCCATCAGTGAGAGGCAGGGGAGCACAGATACGCAGTATTTT. This encodes CAISERQGSTDTQYF. The rearranged chain carries TRBV10-3 and TRBJ2-3, and perhaps TRBD1 as D gene, on 6 matching bases. Relative to germline, V is 2 bases shorter and J is 0 bases shorter, with 9 bases between their ends. Including cysteine and phenylalanine, the CDR3 has 15 amino acids. Of all the DNA, just the CDR3 is kept, 45 bases in frame from base 1. CDR1 and CDR2, looked up from the germline V gene, are ENHRY and SYGVKD.